This T cell receptor beta chain was observed in a study of blood T cell repertoires in COVID-19 (TCRdb year 2020). The study in broad terms: Samples covering the acute and convalescent phases of COVID-19 were provided by collaborators in the United States, Italy and Spain. Where available, HLA class I and class II types were obtained from metadata supplied by the sample provider rather than from assay-based typing. Nearly every sample came with metadata listing a de-identified subject ID, COVID-19 status, age in years and sex. Deeply sampled blood TCRbeta repertoires from subjects exposed to, actively infected with, or recovered from COVID-19 were included in the dataset. The samples were drawn from the first 160 participants of the ongoing ImmuneRACE study and from some 1,300 subjects provided by 6 global collaborators. The repertoires were made available in a free public database intended to serve as a resource for research on the immune response to SARS-CoV-2. The material from the prospective study consisted of cDNA or gDNA derived from T cells, B-cell-depleted T cells, or PBMCs.

What the study reported, not specific to this receptor: How much clinical and demographic metadata was included differed by source and by participant, and the metadata was provided uncurated.

The collaborating institutions used their own protocols to collect whole blood in K2EDTA tubes. For TCRbeta analysis, collaborator samples were shipped as frozen whole blood, as isolated PBMCs, or as DNA extracted from either sample type. CDR1 and CDR2 (SNHLY, FYNNEI) derive from the germline V gene. V sheds 6 bases and J sheds 0 bases, leaving 21 bases between their ends. Spanning cysteine to phenylalanine, the CDR3 consists of 17 amino acids. Of all the DNA, just the CDR3 is kept, 51 bases in frame from base 1. The immunoSEQ Assay, a bias-controlled multiplex PCR, was used to amplify TCRbeta CDR3 regions from genomic DNA. In the source study's methods: Within the assay, amplification of reference gene primers was used to estimate how many nucleated cells each sample contained. To quantify the absolute abundance of each unique TCRbeta CDR3 rearrangement, sequence reads were collapsed and filtered. Productive Simpson clonality was computed per sample as the square root of Simpson's diversity index over productive rearrangements. In TCRdb, the immuneACCESS table is reduced to in-frame sequences with V and J assigned. These tables do not hold every clone; where another copy was compared, an unresolved V gene accounts for under half, and the others remain unexplained. The V and J calls and clone size come from that table; D and trimming were worked out from the DNA. This sample has fewer than 150,000 clones in its table, and about 90% of those were observed once. Together, the top ten hold 30% of the sample.

With regard to this clone: Its target antigen remains unknown. The sample holds no much larger clone one base away, and base qualities are not on file.

The origin of this receptor is a woman in her seventies with acute or convalescent COVID-19. Rearrangement joined TRBV2 to TRBJ2-7, and perhaps TRBD2 as D gene, on 5 matching bases. Sequenced material: peripheral blood. The CDR3 region: CASSRTPTRSRSYEQYF. The nucleotide sequence reads TGTGCCAGCAGCCGCACCCCAACTAGGAGTCGCTCCTACGAGCAGTACTTC.